Following are 30 T cell receptor beta chains from one sample sequenced in a study of blood T cell repertoires in COVID-19. Sequenced by immunoSEQ multiplex PCR; TCRdb stores in-frame clones only, minus some. The top ten hold about 1.6% of the sample, which has under 200,000 clones, roughly 84% seen once. The sample consisted of peripheral blood. These receptors were collected from a human donor in a cohort sampled during active COVID-19.

The CDR3 region is CSVLLSRGYTF. For the CDR3, the DNA is TGCAGCGTCCTTCTATCTAGGGGCTACACCTTC. The chain has TRBV29-1 and TRBJ1-2, with no clear D. CDR1 SQVTM and CDR2 ANQGSEA come from the germline V gene. The CDR3 consists of 11 residues. Trimming took off 6 bases at V and 8 bases at J, with 13 bases between the two ends.

V gene TRBV19 combines with J gene TRBJ2-1; possible D gene TRBD2, 5 bases. CDR3 length equals 12 residues. Germline CDR1 and CDR2: LNHDA and SQIVND (reference sequence). V lost 5 bases to trimming and J lost 9 bases, with 11 bases between them. The CDR3 loop reads CASSFSSGEQFF. The DNA for the CDR3 is TGTGCCAGTAGTTTTTCCAGCGGTGAGCAGTTCTTC.

The CDR3 DNA sequence: TGCGCCAGCAGCTTTGGCGGTCGGGGACAGAGACTCTATGGCTACACCTTC. Amino acid sequence: CASSFGGRGQRLYGYTF. The rearrangement joins TRBV5-1 to TRBJ1-2; TRBD1 agrees at 7 bases. The CDR3 length is 17 residues. The ends lost 2 bases at V and 4 bases at J; junction bases unmatched: 14. Germline V lookup: CDR1 SGHRS, CDR2 YFSETQ.

Turning to this clone: At one end the junction does not follow the germline gene, possibly because of a read error. This chain connects TRBV6-2 or TRBV6-3 to TRBJ2-2, with TRBD2 matching 14 bases. The CDR3 loop spans 17 amino acids. Germline assignment: CDR1 MNHEY and CDR2 SVGEGT. DNA of the CDR3: TGTGCCAGCAGTTACAGGACTAGCGGGGGGTACACCCGGGAGCTGTTTTTT. Translation: CASSYRTSGGYTRELFF.

This clone was seen only once. CDR3 nucleotides: TGTGCCAGCAGTTCCACCGGGACAGCTATCTCCTACGAGCAGTACTTC. Its translation: CASSSTGTAISYEQYF. The V gene is TRBV6-2 or TRBV6-3, the J gene TRBJ2-7, with 7 bases that match TRBD1. The CDR3 extends over 16 amino acids. V shed 4 bases and J 0 bases; nucleotides not matched to a gene: 9. The germline V gene has CDR1 MNHEY and CDR2 SVGEGT.

The chain joins TRBV4-3 to TRBJ1-2; 8 bases line up with TRBD1. There are 15 residues in the CDR3. From germline, CDR1 is LGHNA and CDR2 YSLEER. Unmatched junction bases numbered 8, after V lost 0 bases and J lost 8 bases. CDR3 in DNA: TGCGCCAGCAGCCAAGATCCGGCAGGGGGCTACGGCTACACCTTC. Protein sequence: CASSQDPAGGYGYTF.

The CDR3 DNA reads TGTGCCAGCAGTTTATCGAAGCATGAGCAGTTCTTC. This codes for CASSLSKHEQFF. The chain couples TRBV27 to TRBJ2-1; no reliable D call. CDR3 length: 12 residues. Between the trimmed V and J ends, which lost 0 bases and 8 bases, there was a span of 5 bases. Germline V gene data show CDR1 as MNHEY and CDR2 as SMNVEV (reference sequence).

This sequence joins TRBV28 and TRBJ1-5; D remains ambiguous. This CDR3 contains 12 residues. The germline V gene encodes CDR1 MDHEN and CDR2 SYDVKM. V was shortened by 5 bases and J by 4 bases, with 6 bases between the two germline ends. The CDR3 sequence is CASSPPNQPQHF. For the CDR3, the DNA is TGTGCCAGCAGTCCTCCTAATCAGCCCCAGCATTTT.

This clone was observed a few times. The chain is built from TRBV15 and TRBJ2-7; tentative D call: TRBD1 (8 bases). This CDR3 comprises 16 residues. V was clipped by 8 bases and J by 5 bases, with 25 bases between them. The germline gives CDR1 LNHNV, CDR2 YYDKDF (reference sequence). CDR3 bases: TGTGCCACCGTTAACCGGACAGGGAGGGAGGTTGACGAGCAGTACTTC. This translates into CATVNRTGREVDEQYF.

The chain has TRBV27 and TRBJ2-7; 10 bases map to TRBD2. Germline assignment: CDR1 MNHEY and CDR2 SMNVEV (reference sequence). CDR3 length: 14 residues. The J segment lost 3 bases and the V segment lost 6 bases, leaving 5 bases of the junction unmatched. The chain's CDR3 is CASSPGLAFYEQYF. The CDR3 DNA reads as TGTGCCAGCAGCCCGGGACTAGCGTTCTACGAGCAGTACTTC.

The genes are TRBV11-2 and TRBJ2-5; TRBD1 might be the D (6 bases). Trimming pared 5 bases from V and 5 bases from J, leaving 15 bases between. The CDR3 runs to 14 residues. CDR1 SGHAT and CDR2 FQNNGV come from the germline V gene. The CDR3 loop reads CASSARTVRETQYF. The CDR3 DNA reads as TGTGCCAGCAGCGCCCGGACAGTCAGGGAGACCCAGTACTTC.

A few counts support this clone. The same CDR3 arises from other DNA sequences in this sample as well. The chain couples TRBV27 to TRBJ1-1; D is ambiguous. There are 13 residues in the CDR3. V shed 2 bases and J shed 1 base, with 5 bases lying between them. The germline CDR1 and CDR2 sequences are MNHEY and SMNVEV (reference sequence). The CDR3 spells CASSLPGNTEAFF. For the CDR3, the DNA is TGTGCCAGCAGTTTACCAGGGAACACTGAAGCTTTCTTT.

V and J are TRBV6-1 and TRBJ2-2; perhaps TRBD2 as D (6 bases). Germline CDR1 MNHNS, CDR2 SASEGT. The germline V and J ends were trimmed by 1 base and 3 bases, with 12 bases remaining between them. The CDR3 contains 16 residues. The CDR3 reads CASSEGGDLYTGELFF. In nucleotides, the CDR3 is TGTGCCAGCAGTGAAGGCGGGGACCTATACACCGGGGAGCTGTTTTTT.

The chain combines TRBV5-4 with TRBJ2-5; D ambiguous. Trimming took off 4 bases at V and 0 bases at J, with 4 bases between the two ends. This CDR3 comprises 12 residues. Per the germline V gene, CDR1 is SGHNT and CDR2 is YYREEE (reference sequence). CDR3 nucleotides: TGTGCCAGCAGCCCAAACCAAGAGACCCAGTACTTC. Translation: CASSPNQETQYF.

V and J are TRBV5-5 and TRBJ2-3; 9 nucleotides match TRBD1. The CDR3 is 14 amino acids. Losses at the gene ends were 3 bases for V and 6 bases for J; bases not matched to a gene: 5. The germline V gene encodes CDR1 SGHKS and CDR2 YYEKEE (reference sequence). CDR3 amino acids: CASSWGTGQDTQYF. CDR3 in DNA: TGTGCCAGCAGCTGGGGGACAGGGCAGGATACGCAGTATTTT.

This sequence joins TRBV4-3 and TRBJ1-2; D gene ambiguous. With 4 bases removed from V and 0 bases from J, the gap between germline ends came to 15 bases. The length of the CDR3 is 16 residues. Per the germline V gene, CDR1 is LGHNA and CDR2 is YSLEER. CDR3 amino acids: CASSLETGGTNYGYTF. The CDR3 DNA reads TGCGCCAGCAGCCTGGAAACCGGCGGAACTAACTATGGCTACACCTTC.

The rearrangement uses TRBV19 and TRBJ1-5; the match to TRBD1 covers 8 bases. CDR1 is LNHDA and CDR2 is SQIVND in the germline V gene (reference sequence). Germline trimming cut 1 base from V and 8 bases from J; bases unmatched to any gene: 13. The CDR3 consists of 17 residues. Here the CDR3 DNA reads TGTGCCAGTAGTATAGGGGCAGGGGGCTGGCTTACGAAGCCCCAGCATTTT. Protein product: CASSIGAGGWLTKPQHF. The whole variable domain, filled in from reference TRBV19 and TRBJ1-5, reads DGGITQSPKYLFRKEGQNVTLSCEQNLNHDAMYWYRQDPGQGLRLIYYSQIVNDFQKGDIAEGYSVSREKKESFPLTVTSAQKNPTAFYLCASSIGAGGWLTKPQHFGDGTRLSIL.

The chain is built from TRBV7-6 and TRBJ2-7; possibly TRBD2 for D (6 bases). This CDR3 is 15 amino acids long. Germline values: CDR1 SGHVS, CDR2 FNYEAQ. The V end was cut by 0 bases, the J end by 5 bases, with 14 bases between. The DNA for the CDR3 is TGTGCCAGCAGCTTAGCGCGCGGGGACTCTCACGAGCAGTACTTC. Encoded protein: CASSLARGDSHEQYF.

The V and J genes are TRBV9 and TRBJ1-5; the match to TRBD1 covers 10 bases. V was pared by 4 bases and J by 3 bases, with 4 bases of the junction left unmatched. Germline CDR1 reads SGDLS; CDR2 reads YYNGEE. The CDR3 runs to 15 residues. The CDR3 DNA sequence: TGTGCCAGCAGCCCAGGGACAGGGGCCAATCAGCCCCAGCATTTT. Its translation is CASSPGTGANQPQHF.

Of note for this clone: One junction end does not reproduce the germline sequence, and a read error may be involved. The J gene is TRBJ2-7, the V gene TRBV5-1, with 10 bases lining up with TRBD2. Germline V gene lookup returns CDR1 SGHRS and CDR2 YFSETQ. The CDR3 contains 14 residues. Here the CDR3 reads CASSPGTSDPPGNF. CDR3 sequence (DNA): TGCGCCAGCAGCCCCGGGACTAGCGACCCCCCGGGAAACTTC.

The chain uses TRBV15 and TRBJ2-1; maybe TRBD2 (6 bases). The CDR3 consists of 16 residues. The V gene lost 5 bases and the J gene lost 6 bases, with 20 bases spanning the gap. Germline V gene lookup returns CDR1 LNHNV and CDR2 YYDKDF (reference sequence). The CDR3 here is CATSSPGSRVGNEQFF. DNA for the CDR3: TGTGCCACCAGCTCACCCGGGAGCAGGGTTGGCAATGAGCAGTTCTTC.

The CDR3 bases are TGTGCCAGCAGCTTAGTCGGGATCCACGAGCAGTACTTC. Protein sequence: CASSLVGIHEQYF. The chain is built from TRBV7-2 and TRBJ2-7; D perhaps matches TRBD2 (5 bases). The germline V gene has CDR1 SGHTA and CDR2 FQGNSA. Trimming took off 1 base at V and 5 bases at J, with 9 bases between the two ends. CDR3 size: 13 residues.

V and J are TRBV3-1 (or the pseudogene TRBV3-2) and TRBJ2-1, with 7 positions matching TRBD2. CDR1 and CDR2 (germline): LGHDT, YNNKEL (reference sequence). The V segment lost 4 bases and the J segment 3 bases; nucleotides outside the gene matches: 15. CDR3 length: 18 residues. The CDR3 DNA sequence: TGTGCCAGCAGCCCCCCATCTGGAGGGAGGGCTGGCTACAATGAGCAGTTCTTC. This gives the protein CASSPPSGGRAGYNEQFF.

The chain uses TRBV5-8 and TRBJ2-3, with 7 bases lining up with TRBD2. CDR1 and CDR2 (germline): SGHTS, YDEGEE. The CDR3 is 15 amino acids. Trimming at V came to 0 bases and at J to 2 bases, leaving 3 bases not matched to a gene. CDR3 sequence: CASSLGLAVTDTQYF. In DNA, the CDR3 is TGTGCCAGCAGCTTGGGGCTAGCGGTCACAGATACGCAGTATTTT.

This chain connects TRBV6-5 to TRBJ1-5, with a tentative D call TRBD1 (5 bases). The germline gives CDR1 MNHEY, CDR2 SVGAGI. The CDR3 extends over 15 amino acids. Between the trimmed V and J ends, which lost 3 bases and 4 bases, there was a span of 13 bases. CDR3 in amino acids: CASSYNGQGNQPQHF. CDR3 nucleotides: TGTGCCAGCAGTTATAACGGACAAGGAAATCAGCCCCAGCATTTT.

This chain uses TRBV7-2 with TRBJ2-1; 9 nucleotides match TRBD2. In germline, CDR1 is SGHTA, CDR2 FQGNSA. The CDR3 length is 15 residues. The ends lost 5 bases at V and 3 bases at J; junction bases unmatched: 5. The CDR3 sequence is CASSHSGRSYNEQFF. The DNA of the CDR3 is TGTGCCAGCAGCCATAGCGGGAGAAGCTACAATGAGCAGTTCTTC.

The chain employs TRBV5-4 and TRBJ1-4; the match to TRBD1 covers 7 bases. Germline lookup yields CDR1 SGHNT and CDR2 YYREEE (reference sequence). The CDR3 sequence is 14 residues long. After removal of 6 bases from V and 7 bases from J, the junction contained 9 bases not matched to a gene. CDR3 sequence: CASTRQGAGEKLFF. Here the CDR3 DNA reads TGTGCCAGCACCCGACAGGGTGCTGGTGAAAAACTGTTTTTT.

CDR3 protein: CASSLNLGQGYEQYF. DNA of the CDR3: TGTGCCAGCTCACTCAACCTGGGACAGGGCTACGAGCAGTACTTC. This chain uses TRBV18 with TRBJ2-7; TRBD1 matches 9 bases. Trimming at V came to 4 bases and at J to 3 bases, leaving 7 bases not matched to a gene. Germline CDR1 and CDR2: KGHSH and LQKENI. This CDR3 has 15 residues.

The chain joins TRBV5-4 to TRBJ2-5; a weak D match, TRBD2 (6 bases). Germline CDR1 is SGHNT and CDR2 is YYREEE (reference sequence). The CDR3 is 15 residues long. Trimming removed 2 bases from V and 4 bases from J, with 15 bases in between. The CDR3, as DNA: TGTGCCAGCAGCTTAAAGAAGGCGGGATCAGAGACCCAGTACTTC. This gives the protein CASSLKKAGSETQYF.

CDR3 nucleotides: TGTGCCAGCAGTGCGCCAGGGGGATCTAAGGATGGCTACACCTTC. Residues: CASSAPGGSKDGYTF. The V and J genes are TRBV28 and TRBJ1-2; TRBD1 agrees at 7 bases. J was trimmed by 6 bases and V by 5 bases; bases with no gene match: 12. Germline V gene sequence: CDR1 MDHEN, CDR2 SYDVKM. This CDR3 spans 15 amino acids.